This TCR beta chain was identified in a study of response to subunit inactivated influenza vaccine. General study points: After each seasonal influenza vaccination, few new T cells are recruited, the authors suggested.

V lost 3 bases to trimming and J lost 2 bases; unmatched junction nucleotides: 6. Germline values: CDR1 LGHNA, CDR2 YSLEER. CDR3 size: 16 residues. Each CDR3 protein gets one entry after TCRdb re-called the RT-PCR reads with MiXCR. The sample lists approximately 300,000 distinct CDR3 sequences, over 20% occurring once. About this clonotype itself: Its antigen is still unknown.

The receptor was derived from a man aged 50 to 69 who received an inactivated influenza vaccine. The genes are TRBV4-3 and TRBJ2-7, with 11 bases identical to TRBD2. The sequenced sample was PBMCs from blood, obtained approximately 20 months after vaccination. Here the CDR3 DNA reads TGCGCCAGCAGCCAGACGGGACTAGCGGATACCTACGAGCAGTACTTC. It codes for CASSQTGLADTYEQYF.